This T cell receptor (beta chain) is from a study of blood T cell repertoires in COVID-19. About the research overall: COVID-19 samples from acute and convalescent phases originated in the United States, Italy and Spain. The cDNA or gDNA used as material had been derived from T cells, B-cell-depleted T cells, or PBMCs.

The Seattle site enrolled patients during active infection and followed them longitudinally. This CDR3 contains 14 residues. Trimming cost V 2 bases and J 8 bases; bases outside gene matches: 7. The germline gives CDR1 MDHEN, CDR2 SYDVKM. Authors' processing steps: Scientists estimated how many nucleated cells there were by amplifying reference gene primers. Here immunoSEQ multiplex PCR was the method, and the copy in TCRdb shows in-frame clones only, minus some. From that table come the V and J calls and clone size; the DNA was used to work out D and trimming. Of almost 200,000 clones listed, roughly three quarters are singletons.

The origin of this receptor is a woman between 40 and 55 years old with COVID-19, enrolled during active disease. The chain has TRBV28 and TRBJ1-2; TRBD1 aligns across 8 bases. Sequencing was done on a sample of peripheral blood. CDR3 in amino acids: CASSLGQGAGGYTF. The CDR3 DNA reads TGTGCCAGCAGTTTAGGACAGGGCGCGGGGGGCTACACCTTC.